This TCR beta chain emerged from a study of control samples from healthy donors and cancer patients. Assay: immunoSEQ multiplex PCR; the TCRdb copy retains only in-frame clones and omits some. Here the sample spans 140,000 to 150,000 clones, around nine tenths being singletons. The clonotype was recovered from a young man in good health. The sequencing input was blood.

CDR3 amino acids: CASSYSRYNEQFF. The CDR3 DNA is TGTGCCAGCAGTTACTCGAGGTACAATGAGCAGTTCTTC. The chain couples TRBV6-5 to TRBJ2-1; no clear D. CDR3 length equals 13 residues. Trimming removed 0 bases from V and 4 bases from J, with 4 bases in between. Germline V gene lookup returns CDR1 MNHEY and CDR2 SVGAGI.